In this sample, the clone carrying this TCR beta chain turned up a few times. The CDR3 consists of 16 residues. Germline-derived CDR1 and CDR2 are WNHNN and SYGVQD (reference sequence). With 6 bases removed from V and 0 bases from J, the gap between germline ends came to 15 bases. TCRdb's table, derived via immunoSEQ multiplex PCR, lists solely in-frame clones and lacks some. The sample lists approximately 11,000 clones, under 80% seen once, with roughly 27% in the top ten. The data originate from a study of cytotoxic CD8 clonotypes in ibrutinib-treated CLL. Sequencing used PBMCs, obtained before ibrutinib treatment. V usage is TRBV10-1 and J usage is TRBJ2-1; a possible D gene is TRBD1 (6 bases). This receptor was identified in a human donor with chronic lymphocytic leukemia. The CDR3 DNA sequence: TGCGCCAGCAGCCCCCACAGGGTAGGCTCCTACAATGAGCAGTTCTTC. Amino acids: CASSPHRVGSYNEQFF.